This T cell receptor (beta chain) appears in the sequencing data of a study of T cells in Graves' hyperthyroidism and ophthalmopathy. Study-level results: Ophthalmopathy was separated from stable hyperthyroidism by a 13 V-J model. Clonotypes that were expanded in thyroid above 0.001 mostly appeared in blood too.

Trimming cost V 4 bases and J 2 bases, with 18 bases left between them. CDR3 length: 16 residues. Patients were aged 18 to 65, had disease duration under 2 months, and had newly diagnosed hyperthyroidism. Blood was drawn at first hyperthyroidism diagnosis, before any ophthalmopathy symptoms. This clonotype was observed a handful of times. Its antigen is unknown. There were TCR beta CDR3 regions amplified from RNA transcripts. The HTBI primer set was used in a first-round RT-PCR of the TCR CDR3. TCRdb ran MiXCR on the multiplex PCR reads and lists one entry per CDR3 protein. The table lists under 300,000 distinct CDR3 sequences, under 30% of them singletons, with more than 25% in the top ten.

The chain is built from TRBV12-3 or TRBV12-4 and TRBJ2-7, with D tentatively TRBD1 (6 bases). Source material: blood. This TCR was recovered from a man in his forties with Graves' hyperthyroidism that later progressed to Graves' ophthalmopathy. The CDR3 DNA reads as TGTGCCAGCAGTTCCCCAGGGGCCGGCAAAACCTACGAGCAGTACTTC. It codes for CASSSPGAGKTYEQYF.